The present T cell receptor (beta chain) was sequenced within a study of regulatory T cells in long-lasting Graves disease. Arm-PCR with iRepertoire HTBI primers amplified the CDR3 regions for these TCR beta libraries. TCRdb redid the calling of the multiplex PCR reads with MiXCR, one entry per CDR3 protein. Among about 560,000 distinct CDR3 sequences listed, 15% to 20% were seen once. Time point specified: newly diagnosed GD, antithyroid drugs for less than 3 months. From PBMCs, RNA was extracted and then used to make the TCR library. Ten or more counts support this clonotype. CDR1 is SGHTA and CDR2 is FQGTGA in the germline V gene. The CDR3 spans 14 residues. Trimming removed 2 bases from V and 3 bases from J, with 9 bases in between. A further study also used this sample, focusing on T cells in Graves' hyperthyroidism and ophthalmopathy.

Material: peripheral blood mononuclear cells (PBMCs), obtained at new diagnosis, from a patient treated with antithyroid drugs. The sequence was obtained from a man aged 18 to 29 with Graves disease. The chain couples TRBV7-3 to TRBJ2-3; D uncertain. The chain's CDR3 is CASSLSGRTDTQYF. In DNA form, the CDR3 reads TGTGCCAGCAGCTTATCTGGTCGTACAGATACGCAGTATTTT.